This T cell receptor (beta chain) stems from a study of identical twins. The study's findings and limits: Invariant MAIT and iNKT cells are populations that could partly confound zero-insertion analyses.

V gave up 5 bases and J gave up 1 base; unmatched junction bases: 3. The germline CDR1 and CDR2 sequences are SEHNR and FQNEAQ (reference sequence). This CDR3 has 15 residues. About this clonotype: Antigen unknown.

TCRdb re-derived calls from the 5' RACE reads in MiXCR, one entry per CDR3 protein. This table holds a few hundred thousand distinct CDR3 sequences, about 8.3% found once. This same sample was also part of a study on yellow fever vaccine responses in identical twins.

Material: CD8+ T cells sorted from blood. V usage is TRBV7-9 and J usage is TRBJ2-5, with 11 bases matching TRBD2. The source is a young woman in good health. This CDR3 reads CASSHLAGGQETQYF. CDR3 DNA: TGTGCCAGCAGCCACCTAGCGGGAGGCCAAGAGACCCAGTACTTC.